This T cell receptor beta chain was captured by sequencing in a study of cytotoxic CD8 clonotypes in ibrutinib-treated CLL. Sequencing was performed with immunoSEQ multiplex PCR; in TCRdb, only in-frame clones are kept and a portion is missing. Here the sample spans about 120,000 clones, over 75% being singletons. Germline CDR1 reads MNHEY; CDR2 reads SMNVEV (reference sequence). Trimming left V 2 bases short and J 8 bases short, with 9 bases between. The CDR3 runs to 12 residues. Details on this clone: Its antigen is unidentified.

Study-wide results and caveats: Contraction or stability on treatment was seen for public clonotypes, which were uncommon.

The rearrangement joins TRBV27 to TRBJ1-1; TRBD1 is a possible D gene (6 bases). This TCR was sampled from a human donor with chronic lymphocytic leukemia. Here the sequenced sample was PBMCs, taken after 24 months of ibrutinib treatment. CDR3 sequence reads: CASSLPRGEAFF. The CDR3 DNA reads TGTGCCAGCAGTTTACCCAGGGGAGAAGCTTTCTTT.